Sequencing of this T cell receptor (beta chain) was carried out in a study of patients and donors after allogeneic stem cell transplantation. Germline V CDR1 and CDR2: LGHNA, YNFKEQ. The CDR3 spans 14 residues. Deletions cut 1 base from V and 5 bases from J, with 11 bases between. Via MiXCR, TCRdb re-called the RT-PCR reads, giving one row per CDR3 protein. Among about 230,000 distinct CDR3 sequences, 11% to 15% were seen once, and the ten largest hold around a tenth. The TCR comes from a human donor who was either an allogeneic HSCT recipient or a stem cell or donor lymphocyte infusion donor (not recorded which). It is not recorded whose cells these are; they may come from a transplant donor. Sequencing input: blood, either unsorted or a sorted T cell fraction (not recorded which). The V call is TRBV4-2, the J call TRBJ1-2; D remains unclear. The CDR3 DNA reads as TGTGCCAGCAGCCAAGGACCGGAGAGATATGGCTACACCTTC. It yields the protein CASSQGPERYGYTF.